The rows below give T cell receptor beta chains drawn from one sample of a study of naive and memory T cell subsets. TCRdb itself ran the UMI-ligation and nested PCR reads through MiXCR, one entry per CDR3 protein. The table includes about 120,000 distinct CDR3 sequences, 36% detected once. Input material: central memory CD4+ T cells from blood. The receptors derive from a human donor in good health. Each CDR3 is given with its conserved first and last residue.

j_call	v_call	cdr3_aa
TRBJ2-3	TRBV6-2/TRBV6-3	CASSYGQATLRTSGRKKLDTQYF
TRBJ1-5	TRBV20-1	CSAHRDSNQPQHF
TRBJ1-1	TRBV4-3	CASSRGSGAEAFF
TRBJ1-5	TRBV27	CASAPTGAFSNQPQHF
TRBJ2-3	TRBV4-3	CASSRRASGTDTQYF
TRBJ2-1	TRBV28	CASSSSGTGDNEQFF
TRBJ2-1	TRBV12-3/TRBV12-4	CASSSDRGRNEQFF
TRBJ1-5	TRBV30	CAWSQTVNNQPQHF
TRBJ2-4	TRBV28	CASEPSALAKNIQYF
TRBJ2-7	TRBV18	CASSPRRTTSYEQYF
TRBJ1-5	TRBV6-5	CASSYSSQGNQPQHF
TRBJ1-1	TRBV29-1	CSVRMGHQNTEAFF
TRBJ2-3	TRBV20-1	CSARLAGRETDTQYF
TRBJ2-7	TRBV18	CASSPSSRTYEQYF
TRBJ1-2	TRBV29-1	CSVDQTGGHGYTF
TRBJ2-3	TRBV6-2/TRBV6-3	CASSYLASSTDTQYF
TRBJ2-3	TRBV20-1	CSAAGEGTDTQYF
TRBJ2-5	TRBV9	CASSAIQLAGGPETQYF
TRBJ2-1	TRBV11-2	CASSLVGYRTMKGFF
TRBJ1-5	TRBV7-2	CASSSSGRTSNQPQHF
TRBJ1-6	TRBV28	CASSDDRVSPLHF
TRBJ1-5	TRBV20-1	CSAQDSWNQPQHF
TRBJ1-1	TRBV12-3/TRBV12-4	CASSREQWPGRNTEAFF
TRBJ2-7	TRBV29-1	CSVNDGSYEQYF
TRBJ1-6	TRBV9	CASSAGQAANSPLHF
TRBJ1-3	TRBV29-1	CSALNSGNTIYF
TRBJ1-3	TRBV19	CTSSKSTGSSGNTIYF
TRBJ2-1	TRBV12-3/TRBV12-4	CASSPPGQGGGNEQFF
TRBJ2-3	TRBV20-1	CSASGSRTDTQYF
TRBJ2-1	TRBV2	CASRGGQGGEQFF
TRBJ2-7	TRBV27	CASSLRPPGTGIYEQYF
TRBJ2-2	TRBV7-6	CASSLQGALNGELFF
TRBJ2-3	TRBV19	CASSIERSWGDTQYF
TRBJ2-7	TRBV7-2	CASSLGPGQYYEQYF
TRBJ2-3	TRBV11-2	CASSLTRSAASGRVKDTQYF
TRBJ2-1	TRBV24-1	CATRSRGNEQFF
TRBJ2-1	TRBV7-2	CASSPSSGASPLNNEQFF
TRBJ1-1	TRBV6-5	CASTYGGSVTEAFF
TRBJ2-1	TRBV6-2/TRBV6-3	CASSYGVLGGRNEQFF
TRBJ1-2	TRBV29-1	CSVAKGQGYGYTF
TRBJ2-1	TRBV13	CASSRTGRDDYNEQFF
TRBJ2-5	TRBV7-6	CASSLEFQETQYF
TRBJ1-5	TRBV20-1	CSARESAGGIGQPQHF